The entry below describes one T cell receptor beta chain. The target antigen is unknown. Primers for the PCR totalled 60 Vbeta and 13 Jbeta. Measured with immunoSEQ multiplex PCR; TCRdb has only the in-frame clones, and not every one. The profile shows roughly 130,000 clones, 80% to 90% of them singletons. These data come from a study of cytomegalovirus exposure and HLA in healthy donors. Regarding the study as a whole: Most TCR sequences proved rare, with some public TCRs found in many donors.

The germline gives CDR1 LNHDA, CDR2 SQIVND (reference sequence). J was trimmed by 8 bases and V by 10 bases; bases with no gene match: 7. The CDR3 contains 11 residues. The source is a male donor in good health and CMV-seropositive. The rearrangement joins TRBV19 to TRBJ1-1; 7 positions match TRBD1. The sample consisted of PBMCs. The CDR3 protein is CATQGVTEAFF. The CDR3 bases are TGTGCCACCCAGGGGGTAACGGAAGCTTTCTTT.